This note documents a single T cell receptor (beta chain) sequence. The assay was immunoSEQ multiplex PCR, and TCRdb's table has in-frame clones only and misses some. The repertoire holds roughly 450,000 clones, with about nine tenths as singletons. The sample comes from a study of blood T cell repertoires in COVID-19. Overall study: T cells, B-cell-depleted T cells, or PBMCs supplied cDNA or gDNA.

The germline V gene encodes CDR1 LGHDT and CDR2 YNNKEL (reference sequence). V gave up 6 bases and J gave up 6 bases; unmatched junction bases: 9. The CDR3 extends over 15 amino acids. This chain uses TRBV3-1 (or the pseudogene TRBV3-2) with TRBJ2-1; 9 positions match TRBD2. The sequence was obtained from a man in his late teens or twenties who had recovered from COVID-19. Sample: PBMCs or T cells enriched from blood (not recorded which). Here the CDR3 DNA reads TGTGCCAGCAGTAGGCGGGCTAGCGGGGCCAATGAGCAGTTCTTC. Its translation is CASSRRASGANEQFF.